Listed below are T cell receptor beta chains from one sample, sequenced in a study of T-cell memory formation after mild COVID-19. One entry per CDR3 protein, called by TCRdb with MiXCR from the 5' RACE reads. The table shows 300,000 to 400,000 distinct CDR3 sequences, with roughly 15% occurring only once. Specimen: PBMCs or a T cell subset sorted from them (not recorded which). The origin of the receptors is a man between 18 and 29 years old who had mild COVID-19 (a few samples of this study predate the infection). Cell type and time point are not known. Both conserved end residues are part of each CDR3. Fields, in order: CDR3 DNA, CDR3 protein, V gene, D gene, clone size, J gene. A D gene is named only where the DNA matches it firmly. Expanded clones get a size class; other rows say once, few or many, or leave the size out.

TGCGCCAGCAGCTCCTTCCCGGGACAGGAATACAATGAGCAGTTCTTC | CASSSFPGQEYNEQFF | TRBV5-1 | TRBD1 | many | TRBJ2-1
TGTGCCAGCAGCCCACGGGACAGGGTGTCAGATACGCAGTATTTT | CASSPRDRVSDTQYF | TRBV4-2 | TRBD1 | few | TRBJ2-3
TGCAGCTCTGGGGGCCAAAACTATGGCTACACCTTC | CSSGGQNYGYTF | TRBV29-1 | . | . | TRBJ1-2
TGCGCCAGCAGCCAAGTCTTTAGAAGGGGCTACAATGAGCAGTTCTTC | CASSQVFRRGYNEQFF | TRBV4-1 | . | many | TRBJ2-1
TGCGCCAGCAGCTTGGGAGTTACTTTCGACGAGCAGTACTTC | CASSLGVTFDEQYF | TRBV5-1 | . | . | TRBJ2-7
TGTGCCAGCAGTACCGACAGGGGGGAAGAGACCCAGTACTTC | CASSTDRGEETQYF | TRBV2 | TRBD1 | few | TRBJ2-5
TGTGCCACCAGCAGAGTAGGGGCGGGAGATACGCAGTATTTT | CATSRVGAGDTQYF | TRBV15 | . | . | TRBJ2-3
TGCGCCAGCAGCTTGGGGTCCCGGGACGGATCCTACGAGCAGTACTTC | CASSLGSRDGSYEQYF | TRBV5-1 | . | . | TRBJ2-7
TGCAGCGTTGAAGAGCGCAGGGAATACACAGATACGCAGTATTTT | CSVEERREYTDTQYF | TRBV29-1 | . | . | TRBJ2-3
TGTGCCAGCAGTGGGGACAGCGGGGGGCGGAATGAGCAGTTCTTC | CASSGDSGGRNEQFF | TRBV25-1 | TRBD2 | few | TRBJ2-1
TGTGCCAGTGACCCGACAGGGTACTATGGCTACACCTTC | CASDPTGYYGYTF | TRBV6-6 | TRBD1 | . | TRBJ1-2
TGCGCCAGCAGCTTGGGAGTGGGGGGCAGGTACACTGAAGCTTTCTTT | CASSLGVGGRYTEAFF | TRBV5-1 | . | . | TRBJ1-1
TGCAGTGCTGAGAGAGAGAGGGGCGCCACAGATACGCAGTATTTT | CSAERERGATDTQYF | TRBV20-1 | . | . | TRBJ2-3
TGTGCCAGCATTCCGAGGGCCCACGGGTCAGATACGCAGTATTTT | CASIPRAHGSDTQYF | TRBV6-1 | . | . | TRBJ2-3
TGTGCCAGCACCCCGGGGGCCGATAGCAATCAGCCCCAGCATTTT | CASTPGADSNQPQHF | TRBV7-2 | . | . | TRBJ1-5
TGTGCCAGCAGCTTCGGGGCTGGGGCCAACGTCCTGACTTTC | CASSFGAGANVLTF | TRBV11-2 | . | many | TRBJ2-6
TGTGCCAGCAGCTTCCAAATCTCTGGTGAGCAGTTCTTC | CASSFQISGEQFF | TRBV7-9 | . | . | TRBJ2-1
TGTGCCAGCTCCCCCGAAGTGGACAGCTATAAACGGAGCAATCAGCCCCAGCATTTT | CASSPEVDSYKRSNQPQHF | TRBV18 | . | few | TRBJ1-5
TGCAGTGCTCGACCGCCAGGTAGCTCCTACAATGAGCAGTTCTTC | CSARPPGSSYNEQFF | TRBV20-1 | . | few | TRBJ2-1
TGTGCCAGCAGTGAACAGGGGGCCATCTATGGCTACACCTTC | CASSEQGAIYGYTF | TRBV6-1 | TRBD1 | . | TRBJ1-2
TGTGCCAGCTCGGATGGGGGGGCTCTCCTCCACTTT | CASSDGGALLHF | TRBV6-5 | . | few | TRBJ1-6
TGTGCCTCCCGACCCACAGGGAGTTGGCGGAATTCACCCCTCCACTTT | CASRPTGSWRNSPLHF | TRBV12-3/TRBV12-4 | . | few | TRBJ1-6
TGTGCCACCGAGGGGACTAGCGGCCCCTTTTCCTACAATGAGCAGTTCTTC | CATEGTSGPFSYNEQFF | TRBV28 | TRBD2 | . | TRBJ2-1
TGTGCCAGCAGCCAACTACAGGGGATGAACACTGAAGCTTTCTTT | CASSQLQGMNTEAFF | TRBV14 | TRBD1 | few | TRBJ1-1
TGTGCCAGCAGTGAAACCCTAAACTCTGGAAACACCATATATTTT | CASSETLNSGNTIYF | TRBV25-1 | . | . | TRBJ1-3
TGTGCCAGCAGCTTAATGGGGGCAGGGAGGGCCAATGAGCAGTTCTTC | CASSLMGAGRANEQFF | TRBV7-3 | . | . | TRBJ2-1
TGTGCCACCAGCAGAAGACTAGCGGGGGCCACAGATACGCAGTATTTT | CATSRRLAGATDTQYF | TRBV15 | TRBD2 | . | TRBJ2-3
TGTGCCACCAGTGATTCCCGCAAAACAGGGGATGAGCAGTTCTTC | CATSDSRKTGDEQFF | TRBV24-1 | TRBD1 | many | TRBJ2-1
TGTGCCAGTATGCCCGCAGGCCGATATGAAGCTTTCTTT | CASMPAGRYEAFF | TRBV19 | . | few | TRBJ1-1
TGTGCCAGCAGCCCCGCCGGGACAGGGCTAGCTTTCTTT | CASSPAGTGLAFF | TRBV7-9 | TRBD1 | . | TRBJ1-1
TGTGCCAGCAGCTTGGAGGGGACAGGGGTCAGGGAAGCTTTCTTT | CASSLEGTGVREAFF | TRBV7-3 | TRBD1 | . | TRBJ1-1
TGTGCCAGCAGCCCGGCTGGGACTAGACAAGAGACCCAGTACTTC | CASSPAGTRQETQYF | TRBV5-6 | TRBD2 | . | TRBJ2-5
TGTGCCAGCAGCCAGGAAGCTTCCGACGGCTACACCTTC | CASSQEASDGYTF | TRBV4-2 | . | . | TRBJ1-2
TGTGCCAGCAGATGGAGGCCAGTAGCGGGGAATACAGATACGCAGTATTTT | CASRWRPVAGNTDTQYF | TRBV7-9 | TRBD2 | . | TRBJ2-3
TGCAGCGTTGTCTCTCAGGACACCCGGAGGAATGAGCAGTTCTTC | CSVVSQDTRRNEQFF | TRBV29-1 | . | . | TRBJ2-1
TGTGCCAGCTCACCGGGACATTCGAACACTGAAGCTTTCTTT | CASSPGHSNTEAFF | TRBV18 | . | . | TRBJ1-1
TGCGCCAGCAGTCAACAGGGGGCGACGTACGAGCAGTACTTC | CASSQQGATYEQYF | TRBV4-1 | TRBD1 | . | TRBJ2-7
TGTGCCAGCAGCGTAGGTCCGGGGGACCACAATGAGCAGTTCTTC | CASSVGPGDHNEQFF | TRBV9 | . | . | TRBJ2-1
TGTGCCAGCAGATTAGCGGGGGGGAAGGAGCAGTTCTTC | CASRLAGGKEQFF | TRBV7-2 | TRBD2 | many | TRBJ2-1
TGTGCCAGCAGCCCGCAGACAGGGGTCGAGCAGTACTTC | CASSPQTGVEQYF | TRBV7-2 | TRBD1 | few | TRBJ2-7
TGTGCCAGCTCACCGGCCGGGACAGCGAATCAGCCCCAGCATTTT | CASSPAGTANQPQHF | TRBV18 | TRBD1 | few | TRBJ1-5
TGTGCCAGCAGCGTACCTATAGCGGGGGCGGATGAGCAGTTCTTC | CASSVPIAGADEQFF | TRBV9 | TRBD2 | few | TRBJ2-1
TGCGCCAGCAGCCAAGATTGGCCTCTCTACGAGCAGTACTTC | CASSQDWPLYEQYF | TRBV4-1 | . | . | TRBJ2-7
TGCAGTGCTAGAGAAGTAACGGGGGCCGGTGAGCAGTTCTTC | CSAREVTGAGEQFF | TRBV20-1 | . | many | TRBJ2-1
TGTGCCAGCAGCTTGCACAGGGAGGGTGGCTACACCTTC | CASSLHREGGYTF | TRBV11-2 | . | . | TRBJ1-2
TGCGCCAGCAGCGGTCGGGGGGGTCTGTACACTGAAGCTTTCTTT | CASSGRGGLYTEAFF | TRBV5-1 | . | few | TRBJ1-1
TGCAGTGCGTGGGACCCCTTAAACTATGGCTACACCTTC | CSAWDPLNYGYTF | TRBV20-1 | . | . | TRBJ1-2
TGTGCCAGCACCCCCGGCAGAGAAGCTTTCTTT | CASTPGREAFF | TRBV7-2 | . | . | TRBJ1-1
TGCGCCAGCAGCCAACTCCCGTACATCGGGGAGCTGTTTTTT | CASSQLPYIGELFF | TRBV4-3 | . | few | TRBJ2-2
TGTGCCAGCAGCTTAACGTTCGGGGATACGCAGTATTTT | CASSLTFGDTQYF | TRBV7-3 | . | . | TRBJ2-3
TGCAGCGCTACTCTAACCCCTGGAAACACCATATATTTT | CSATLTPGNTIYF | TRBV29-1 | . | . | TRBJ1-3
TGTGCCAGTTTTGCAGGGGCTGCTGGAAACACCATATATTTT | CASFAGAAGNTIYF | TRBV19 | . | . | TRBJ1-3